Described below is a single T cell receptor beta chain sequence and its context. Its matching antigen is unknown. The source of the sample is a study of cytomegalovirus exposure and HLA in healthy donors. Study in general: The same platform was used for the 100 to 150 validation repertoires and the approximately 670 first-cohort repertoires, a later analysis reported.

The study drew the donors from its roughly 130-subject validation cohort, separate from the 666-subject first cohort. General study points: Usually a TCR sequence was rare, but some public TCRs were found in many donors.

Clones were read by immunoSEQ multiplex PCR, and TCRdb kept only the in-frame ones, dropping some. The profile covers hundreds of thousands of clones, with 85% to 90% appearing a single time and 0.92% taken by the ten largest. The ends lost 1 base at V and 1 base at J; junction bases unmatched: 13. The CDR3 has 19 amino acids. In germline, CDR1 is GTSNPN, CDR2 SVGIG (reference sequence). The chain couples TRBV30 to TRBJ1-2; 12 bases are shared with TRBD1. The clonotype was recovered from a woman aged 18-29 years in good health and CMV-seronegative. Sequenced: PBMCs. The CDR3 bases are TGTGCCTGGAGTGCTACCCACTGGGACAGGGGGCACATTAACTATGGCTACACCTTC. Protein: CAWSATHWDRGHINYGYTF.